This T cell receptor (beta chain) was sequenced during a study of blood T cell repertoires in COVID-19. Study summary: Italy, Spain and the United States were the sources of the convalescent and acute COVID-19 samples. PBMCs, B-cell-depleted T cells, or T cells provided the cDNA or gDNA that made up the material.

Authors' processing steps: Nucleated cell number was recorded as an estimate derived from reference gene primer amplification. Data came from immunoSEQ multiplex PCR; TCRdb stores just in-frame clones and leaves some out. D and trimming come from the DNA, and the V and J calls and clone size come from that table. The sample yields some 75,000 clones, less than 90% seen once. Germline V gives CDR1 MDHEN, CDR2 SYDVKM. This CDR3 is built from 16 residues. After removal of 6 bases from V and 0 bases from J, the junction contained 7 bases not matched to a gene. Seattle patients were enrolled during active infection and followed longitudinally.

This sequence joins TRBV28 and TRBJ2-7; TRBD2 matches at 11 bases. The sequencing sample was made of peripheral blood. The clonotype was recovered from a man aged 50 to 59 with COVID-19, enrolled during active disease. DNA of the CDR3: TGTGCCAGCAGGGGGTGGACTAGCGGGCACTCCTACGAGCAGTACTTC. This translates into CASRGWTSGHSYEQYF.